This paragraph covers one T cell receptor beta chain sequence. Its antigen is unknown. This CDR3 spans 14 amino acids. The V gene's germline CDR1 is SQVTM and CDR2 ANQGSEA. With 4 bases removed from V and 0 bases from J, the gap between germline ends came to 10 bases. The table came from immunoSEQ multiplex PCR; TCRdb's copy has only in-frame clones and leaves some out. The profile shows over 90,000 clones, approximately 88% of them singletons. The data belong to a study of T cell responses to AZD1222 COVID-19 vaccine. Study observations and caveats: Baseline seropositives among AZD1222 recipients totaled only six or seven.

This sequence was found in an adult who received the AZD1222 COVID-19 vaccine. The sequenced sample was peripheral blood, obtained 28 days after the second AZD1222 dose. The rearrangement links TRBV29-1 to TRBJ2-4, with D uncertain. The DNA for the CDR3 is TGCAGCGTTGGAGGCGAGGCAGCCAAAAACATTCAGTACTTC. Residues: CSVGGEAAKNIQYF.